Listed here is a single TCR beta chain. Its antigen is not identified. Researchers took blood at baseline, on cycle 4 day 1, and on cycle 7 day 1. Repertoires were generated with immunoSEQ multiplex PCR, while TCRdb's copy carries only in-frame clones and drops some. The sample shows 100,000 to 110,000 clones, 75% to 90% of them seen only once. This sample stems from a study of OX40 agonist ivuxolimab in advanced cancers. General study findings and limits: Blood T cells, both CD4+ and CD8+, expanded clonally by week 6 at 0.1 to 3.0 mg/kg.

This CDR3 region has 12 residues. CDR1 SGHAT and CDR2 FQNNGV come from the germline V gene. V lost 1 base and J lost 14, with 13 bases in between. The sample in question was CD4+ or CD8+ T cells sorted from blood, obtained in a trial of the OX40 agonist ivuxolimab. The receptor was isolated from an adult with an advanced solid tumor such as melanoma, head and neck, liver or kidney cancer. The V call is TRBV11-2, the J call TRBJ2-3; no clear D. The CDR3 DNA reads as TGTGCCAGCAGCTTAGGAGAGGTGTTGAGGTATTTT. Translating it yields CASSLGEVLRYF. The full variable domain, rest sourced from reference TRBV11-2 and TRBJ2-3, is EAGVAQSPRYKIIEKRQSVAFWCNPISGHATLYWYQQILGQGPKLLIQFQNNGVVDDSQLPKDRFSAERLKGVDSTLKIQPAKLEDSAVYLCASSLGEVLRYFGPGTRLTVL.